The rows below give T cell receptor beta chains drawn from one sample of a study of regulatory T cells in long-lasting Graves disease. Each CDR3 protein is one row after TCRdb ran MiXCR on the multiplex PCR reads. The sample lists around 480,000 distinct CDR3 sequences; approximately 16% were seen once. These data were also filed under a second study, of T cells in Graves' hyperthyroidism and ophthalmopathy.

Sequencing was performed on peripheral blood mononuclear cells (PBMCs), taken at new diagnosis, from a patient treated with antithyroid drugs. The source of these receptors is a woman aged 35-65 years with Graves disease. The CDR3 runs from the conserved cysteine through the conserved F or W.

TRBJ1-6 | TRBV25-1 | CASTEGYNSPLHF
TRBJ1-2 | TRBV5-1 | CASSWGPGQGMDYTF
TRBJ2-7 | TRBV28 | CASTPSAGGGYEQYF
TRBJ1-6 | TRBV20-1 | CSVSRDILNSPLHF
TRBJ1-1 | TRBV6-5 | CASSYSPEQTEAFF
TRBJ1-1 | TRBV7-2 | CASSPSLGFTEAFF
TRBJ1-2 | TRBV28 | CASSPAGGGPNYGYTF
TRBJ1-6 | TRBV27 | CASALKASSYNSPLHF
TRBJ2-3 | TRBV12-3/TRBV12-4 | CASSRAGVEDTQYF
TRBJ2-7 | TRBV28 | CASTSTSSYEQYF
TRBJ1-6 | TRBV11-3 | CASSPSGHTASPPHF
TRBJ2-1 | TRBV5-1 | CASSLGGEYNEQFF
TRBJ1-1 | TRBV9 | CASSVEGGRGAEAFF
TRBJ1-2 | TRBV6-1 | CASYLSGYTF
TRBJ1-1 | TRBV10-3 | CAIRSLEDRGPEAFF
TRBJ1-6 | TRBV6-1 | CASRPGSWDSPLHF
TRBJ2-1 | TRBV2 | CASSSGTAGDEQFF